The rows below give T cell receptor beta chains drawn from one sample of a study of blood T cell repertoires in COVID-19. Data came from immunoSEQ multiplex PCR; TCRdb stores just in-frame clones and leaves some out. The sample consists of about 180,000 clones, 75% to 90% of them appearing once. The material sequenced was peripheral blood. These receptors were obtained from a woman aged 70 to 79 with COVID-19, enrolled during active disease. CDR3s include the opening cysteine and the closing phenylalanine or tryptophan. A D gene is named only where the DNA matches it firmly. Not all rows give a size; the values are once, few, many and, for expanded clones, a class.

clone size,V gene,D gene,J gene,CDR3 protein,CDR3 DNA
.,TRBV30,TRBD2,TRBJ2-2,CAWSVFLAGNTGELFF,TGTGCCTGGAGTGTGTTTCTAGCGGGAAACACCGGGGAGCTGTTTTTT
.,TRBV11-2,TRBD1,TRBJ2-7,CASSRGGGTGVSYEQYF,TGTGCCAGCAGCCGGGGAGGCGGGACAGGGGTATCCTACGAGCAGTACTTC
.,TRBV25-1,TRBD1,TRBJ1-6,CASSERGGTGNSPLHF,TGTGCCAGCAGTGAACGAGGAGGGACAGGGAATTCACCCCTCCACTTT
.,TRBV18,.,TRBJ2-7,CASSPQGYYEQYF,TGTGCCAGCTCACCACAGGGGTACTACGAGCAGTACTTC
few,TRBV4-1,TRBD2,TRBJ2-7,CASSQKSGGSYEQYF,TGCGCCAGCAGCCAAAAGAGCGGGGGCTCCTACGAGCAGTACTTC
.,TRBV4-3,TRBD1,TRBJ1-1,CASSQDTGAEAFF,TGCGCCAGCAGCCAAGATACAGGGGCTGAAGCTTTCTTT
.,TRBV28,.,TRBJ1-1,CASSLISGAEAFF,TGTGCCAGCAGTTTAATCTCAGGCGCGGAAGCTTTCTTT
.,TRBV7-9,.,TRBJ1-2,CATTGSRDYGYTF,TGTGCCACCACAGGGAGTCGCGACTATGGCTACACCTTC
.,TRBV28,.,TRBJ1-5,CASSPDSLGQPQHF,TGTGCCAGCAGTCCCGACAGTTTAGGGCAGCCCCAGCATTTT
.,TRBV28,TRBD1,TRBJ1-1,CASSLGGQGNTEAFF,TGTGCCAGCAGTTTAGGGGGACAGGGAAACACTGAAGCTTTCTTT
.,TRBV10-2,TRBD2,TRBJ2-1,CASSGALAGSYEQFF,TGCGCCAGCAGTGGTGCGCTAGCGGGAAGTTATGAGCAGTTCTTC
.,TRBV30,.,TRBJ1-1,CAWSGLGLTETEAFF,TGTGCCTGGAGTGGACTTGGGTTGACAGAGACTGAAGCTTTCTTT
.,TRBV9,.,TRBJ2-2,CASSPRRTTSNTGELFF,TGTGCCAGCAGCCCAAGGCGGACTACCTCGAACACCGGGGAGCTGTTTTTT
once,TRBV7-9,.,TRBJ1-5,CASSFSREADSNQPQHF,TGTGCCAGCAGCTTCTCCAGGGAGGCGGATAGCAATCAGCCCCAGCATTTT
.,TRBV20-1,.,TRBJ2-3,CSAFSADTQYF,TGCAGTGCCTTCAGCGCAGATACGCAGTATTTT
.,TRBV9,TRBD1,TRBJ1-2,CASSVGTGAPPNYGYTF,TGTGCCAGCAGCGTAGGGACAGGGGCACCCCCTAACTATGGCTACACCTTC
.,TRBV21-1,.,TRBJ2-2,CASSKGEKTGWVFF,TGTGCCAGCAGCAAAGGAGAGAAGACAGGGTGGGTGTTTTTT
.,TRBV18,.,TRBJ1-3,CASSPLQTSGNTIYF,TGTGCCAGCTCACCTTTACAAACCTCTGGAAACACCATATATTTT
.,TRBV6-5,.,TRBJ2-1,CASSRHGEQFF,TGTGCCAGCAGTCGACACGGAGAGCAGTTCTTC
.,TRBV30,.,TRBJ1-5,CAWSRGYNQPQHF,TGTGCCTGGAGTCGGGGTTACAATCAGCCCCAGCATTTT
.,TRBV7-2,TRBD1,TRBJ2-5,CASSFDRAETQYF,TGTGCCAGCAGCTTCGACAGGGCGGAGACCCAGTACTTC
.,TRBV4-1,TRBD1,TRBJ2-2,CASSQGDSRSGELFF,TGCGCCAGCAGCCAAGGGGACAGTAGATCCGGGGAGCTGTTTTTT
.,TRBV27,.,TRBJ2-1,CASSLYRGLLKEQFF,TGTGCCAGCAGTTTATACCGGGGACTCCTGAAAGAGCAGTTCTTC
once,TRBV27,TRBD2,TRBJ2-7,CASSLSGLAGNYEQYF,TGTGCCAGCAGTTTATCCGGACTAGCGGGGAATTACGAGCAGTACTTC
.,TRBV6-2/TRBV6-3,TRBD2,TRBJ2-7,CASSPLTSGTGGRAYEQYF,TGTGCCAGCAGTCCCCTTACTAGCGGGACCGGGGGAAGGGCCTACGAGCAGTACTTC
once,TRBV19,TRBD1,TRBJ1-1,CASSTAQGFYTEAFF,TGTGCCAGTAGTACAGCACAGGGGTTTTACACTGAAGCTTTCTTT
once,TRBV28,TRBD2,TRBJ2-7,CASSLGTSGRYEQYF,TGTGCCAGCAGTCTCGGGACTAGCGGGAGGTACGAGCAGTACTTC
.,TRBV30,TRBD1,TRBJ1-5,CAWSKGQGGQPQHF,TGTGCCTGGAGTAAGGGACAGGGTGGCCAGCCCCAGCATTTT
once,TRBV7-2,TRBD1,TRBJ1-5,CASSQGQGLNQPQHF,TGTGCCAGCAGCCAAGGACAGGGTCTCAATCAGCCCCAGCATTTT
.,TRBV5-1,.,TRBJ1-5,CASSATDSSNQPQHF,TGCGCCAGCAGCGCGACCGACAGTAGCAATCAGCCCCAGCATTTT
.,TRBV12-3/TRBV12-4,TRBD1,TRBJ1-4,CASSLDRELFF,TGTGCCAGCAGCTTGGACAGGGAACTGTTTTTT
.,TRBV6-1,.,TRBJ2-4,CASSDGAIQYF,TGTGCCAGCAGTGATGGGGCCATTCAGTACTTC
.,TRBV19,.,TRBJ1-2,CASRGYTF,TGTGCCAGTCGTGGCTACACCTTC
.,TRBV6-2/TRBV6-3,.,TRBJ2-7,CASSYSGVTYEQYF,TGTGCCAGCAGTTATTCGGGAGTGACCTACGAGCAGTACTTC
.,TRBV9,TRBD2,TRBJ2-5,CASSVAPTSGRAKGSQETQYF,TGTGCCAGCAGCGTAGCCCCGACTAGCGGGAGGGCGAAGGGAAGCCAAGAGACCCAGTACTTC
.,TRBV2,TRBD2,TRBJ2-2,CASIRGTKSTGELFF,TGTGCCAGCATTCGGGGGACTAAGTCCACCGGGGAGCTGTTTTTT